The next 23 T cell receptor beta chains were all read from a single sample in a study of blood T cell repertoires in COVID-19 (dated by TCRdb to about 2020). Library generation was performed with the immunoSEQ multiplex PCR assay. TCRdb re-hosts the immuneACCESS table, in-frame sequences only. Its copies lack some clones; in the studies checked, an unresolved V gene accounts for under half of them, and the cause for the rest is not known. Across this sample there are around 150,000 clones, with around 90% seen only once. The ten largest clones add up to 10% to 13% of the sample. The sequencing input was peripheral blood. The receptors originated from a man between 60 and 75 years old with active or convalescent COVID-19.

Written as DNA, the CDR3 is TGTGCCAGCAGCACGGGACGGACTATTGGGGACGAGCAGTACTTC. Protein sequence: CASSTGRTIGDEQYF. The chain joins TRBV5-8 to TRBJ2-7; a possible D gene is TRBD2 (6 bases). CDR3 size: 15 residues. Trimming took off 4 bases at V and 5 bases at J, with 19 bases between the two ends. The V gene's germline CDR1 is SGHTS and CDR2 YDEGEE. Filled out from reference TRBV5-8 and TRBJ2-7, the complete variable domain reads EAGVTQSPTHLIKTRGQQATLRCSPISGHTSVYWYQQALGLGLQFLLWYDEGEERNRGNFPPRFSGRQFPNYSSELNVNALELEDSALYLCASSTGRTIGDEQYFGPGTRLTVT.

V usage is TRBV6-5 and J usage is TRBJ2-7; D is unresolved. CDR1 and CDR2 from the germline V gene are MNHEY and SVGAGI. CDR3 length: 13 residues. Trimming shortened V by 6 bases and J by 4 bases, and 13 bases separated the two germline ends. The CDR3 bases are TGTGCCAGCAGCCCCGGTCTCGATTACGAGCAGTACTTC. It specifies CASSPGLDYEQYF.

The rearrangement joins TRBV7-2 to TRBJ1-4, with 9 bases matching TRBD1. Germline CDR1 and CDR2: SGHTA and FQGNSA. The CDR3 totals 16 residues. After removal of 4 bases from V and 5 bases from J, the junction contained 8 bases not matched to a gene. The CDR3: CASSYSIGTGNEKLFF. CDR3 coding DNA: TGTGCCAGCAGCTACAGTATAGGGACAGGGAATGAAAAACTGTTTTTT.

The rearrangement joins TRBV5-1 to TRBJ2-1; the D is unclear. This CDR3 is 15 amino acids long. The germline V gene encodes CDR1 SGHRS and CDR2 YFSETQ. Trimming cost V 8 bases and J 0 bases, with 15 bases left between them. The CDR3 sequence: CASNKAEISYNEQFF. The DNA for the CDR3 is TGCGCCAGTAATAAGGCGGAGATCTCCTACAATGAGCAGTTCTTC.

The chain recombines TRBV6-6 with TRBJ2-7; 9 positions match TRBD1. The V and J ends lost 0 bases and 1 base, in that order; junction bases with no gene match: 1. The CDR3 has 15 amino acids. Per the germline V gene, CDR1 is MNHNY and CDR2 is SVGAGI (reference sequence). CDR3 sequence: CASSYSDRGSYEQYF. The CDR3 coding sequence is TGTGCCAGCAGTTACTCGGACAGGGGATCCTACGAGCAGTACTTC.

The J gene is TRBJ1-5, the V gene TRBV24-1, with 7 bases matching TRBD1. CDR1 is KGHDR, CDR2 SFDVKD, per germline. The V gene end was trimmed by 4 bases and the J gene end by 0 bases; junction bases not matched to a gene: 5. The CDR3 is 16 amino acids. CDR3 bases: TGTGCCACCAGTGACTCACAGGGGTATAGCAATCAGCCCCAGCATTTT. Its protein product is CATSDSQGYSNQPQHF.

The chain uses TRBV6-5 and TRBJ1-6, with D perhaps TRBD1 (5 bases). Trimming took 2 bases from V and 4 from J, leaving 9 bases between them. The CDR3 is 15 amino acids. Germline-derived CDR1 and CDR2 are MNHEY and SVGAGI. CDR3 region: CASSYGTLYNSPLHF. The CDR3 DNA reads TGTGCCAGCAGTTACGGGACTCTTTATAATTCACCCCTCCACTTT.

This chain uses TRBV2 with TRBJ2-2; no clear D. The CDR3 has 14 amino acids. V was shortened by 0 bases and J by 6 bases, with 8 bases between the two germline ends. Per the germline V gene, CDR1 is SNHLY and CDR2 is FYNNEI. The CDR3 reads CASSEAHLAGELFF. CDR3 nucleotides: TGTGCCAGCAGTGAAGCGCACTTGGCCGGGGAGCTGTTTTTT.

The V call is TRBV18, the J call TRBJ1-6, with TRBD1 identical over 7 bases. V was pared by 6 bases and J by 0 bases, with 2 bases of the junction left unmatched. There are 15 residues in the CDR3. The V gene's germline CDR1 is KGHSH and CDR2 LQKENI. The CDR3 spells CASSGQLSYNSPLHF. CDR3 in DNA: TGTGCCAGCTCGGGACAGCTCTCCTATAATTCACCCCTCCACTTT.

CDR3 residues: CASSRQGNNEKLFF. CDR3 DNA: TGTGCCAGCAGTCGACAGGGGAATAATGAAAAACTGTTTTTT. The chain employs TRBV6-5 and TRBJ1-4; 8 bases map to TRBD1. Trimming at V came to 5 bases and at J to 4 bases, leaving 3 bases not matched to a gene. The V gene's germline CDR1 is MNHEY and CDR2 SVGAGI. CDR3 size: 14 residues.

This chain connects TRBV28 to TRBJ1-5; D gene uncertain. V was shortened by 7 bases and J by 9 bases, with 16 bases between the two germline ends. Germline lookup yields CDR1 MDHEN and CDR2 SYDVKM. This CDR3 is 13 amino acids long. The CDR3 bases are TGTGCCAGCAATCCGAGTCATACCGGGCCCCAGCATTTT. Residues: CASNPSHTGPQHF. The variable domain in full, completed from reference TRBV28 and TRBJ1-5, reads DVKVTQSSRYLVKRTGEKVFLECVQDMDHENMFWYRQDPGLGLRLIYFSYDVKMKEKGDIPEGYSVSREKKERFSLILESASTNQTSMYLCASNPSHTGPQHFGDGTRLSIL.

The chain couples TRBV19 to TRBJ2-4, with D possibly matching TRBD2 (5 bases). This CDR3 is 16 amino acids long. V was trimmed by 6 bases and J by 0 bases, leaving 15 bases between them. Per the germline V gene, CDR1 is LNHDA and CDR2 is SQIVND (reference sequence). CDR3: CASSHDYLTAKNIQYF. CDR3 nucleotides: TGTGCCAGTAGCCACGACTACCTCACAGCCAAAAACATTCAGTACTTC. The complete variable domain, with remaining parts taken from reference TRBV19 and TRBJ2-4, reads DGGITQSPKYLFRKEGQNVTLSCEQNLNHDAMYWYRQDPGQGLRLIYYSQIVNDFQKGDIAEGYSVSREKKESFPLTVTSAQKNPTAFYLCASSHDYLTAKNIQYFGAGTRLSVL.

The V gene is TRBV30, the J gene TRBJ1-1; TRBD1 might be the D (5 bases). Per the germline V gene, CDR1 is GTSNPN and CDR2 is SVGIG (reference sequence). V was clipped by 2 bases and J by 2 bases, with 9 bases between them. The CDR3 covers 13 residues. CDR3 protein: CAWSRQYNTEAFF. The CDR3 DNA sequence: TGTGCCTGGAGTCGACAGTATAACACTGAAGCTTTCTTT.

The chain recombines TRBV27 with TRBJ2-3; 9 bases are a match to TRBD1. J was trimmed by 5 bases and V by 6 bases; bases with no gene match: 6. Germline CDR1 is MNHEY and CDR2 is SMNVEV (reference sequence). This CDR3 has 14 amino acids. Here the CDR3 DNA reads TGTGCCAGCAGGACAGGGGGATTCGGAGATACGCAGTATTTT. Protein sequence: CASRTGGFGDTQYF.

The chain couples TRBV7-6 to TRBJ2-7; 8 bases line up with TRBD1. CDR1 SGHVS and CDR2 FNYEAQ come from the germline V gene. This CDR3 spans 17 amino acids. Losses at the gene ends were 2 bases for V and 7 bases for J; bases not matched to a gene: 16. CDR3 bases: TGTGCCAGCAGCTTAAGGACGTTGGGCCAGGGGGCGGGGGAGCAGTACTTC. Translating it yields CASSLRTLGQGAGEQYF.

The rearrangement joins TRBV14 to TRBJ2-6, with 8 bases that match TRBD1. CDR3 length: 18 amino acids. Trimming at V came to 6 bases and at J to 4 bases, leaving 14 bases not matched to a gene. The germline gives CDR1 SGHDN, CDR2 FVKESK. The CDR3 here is CASSFGTGKAEGANVLTF. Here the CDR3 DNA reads TGTGCCAGCAGTTTCGGGACAGGAAAAGCTGAAGGGGCCAACGTCCTGACTTTC.

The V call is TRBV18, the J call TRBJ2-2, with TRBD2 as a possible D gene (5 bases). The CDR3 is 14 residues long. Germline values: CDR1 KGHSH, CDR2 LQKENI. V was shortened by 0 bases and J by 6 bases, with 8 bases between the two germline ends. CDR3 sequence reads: CASSPPKRAGELFF. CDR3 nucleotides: TGTGCCAGCTCACCACCGAAGAGGGCCGGGGAGCTGTTTTTT.

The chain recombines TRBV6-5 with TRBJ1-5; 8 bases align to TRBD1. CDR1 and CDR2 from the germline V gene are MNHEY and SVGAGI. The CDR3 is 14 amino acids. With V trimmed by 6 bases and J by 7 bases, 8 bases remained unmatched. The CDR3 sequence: CASRDREPRQPQHF. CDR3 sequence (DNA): TGTGCCAGCAGGGACAGGGAGCCCCGGCAGCCCCAGCATTTT.

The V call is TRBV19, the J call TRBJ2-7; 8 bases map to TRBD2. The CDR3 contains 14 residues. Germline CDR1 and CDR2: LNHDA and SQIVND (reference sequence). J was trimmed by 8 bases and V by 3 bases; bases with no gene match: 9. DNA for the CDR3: TGTGCCAGTAGTATTTCGGGAGGGCAGGGAAAGCAGTACTTC. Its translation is CASSISGGQGKQYF. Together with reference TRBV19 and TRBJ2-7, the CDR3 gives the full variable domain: DGGITQSPKYLFRKEGQNVTLSCEQNLNHDAMYWYRQDPGQGLRLIYYSQIVNDFQKGDIAEGYSVSREKKESFPLTVTSAQKNPTAFYLCASSISGGQGKQYFGPGTRLTVT.

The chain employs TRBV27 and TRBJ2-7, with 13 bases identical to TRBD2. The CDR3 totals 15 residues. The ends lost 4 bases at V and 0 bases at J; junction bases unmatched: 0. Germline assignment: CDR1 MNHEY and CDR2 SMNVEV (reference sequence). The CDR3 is CASSWTSGGSYEQYF. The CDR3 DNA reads TGTGCCAGCAGTTGGACTAGCGGGGGCTCCTACGAGCAGTACTTC.

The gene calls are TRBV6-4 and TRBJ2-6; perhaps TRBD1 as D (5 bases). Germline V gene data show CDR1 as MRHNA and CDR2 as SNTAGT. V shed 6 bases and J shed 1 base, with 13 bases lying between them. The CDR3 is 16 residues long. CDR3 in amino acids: CASSMTVSSGANVLTF. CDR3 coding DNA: TGTGCCAGCAGCATGACAGTCTCGTCTGGGGCCAACGTCCTGACTTTC.

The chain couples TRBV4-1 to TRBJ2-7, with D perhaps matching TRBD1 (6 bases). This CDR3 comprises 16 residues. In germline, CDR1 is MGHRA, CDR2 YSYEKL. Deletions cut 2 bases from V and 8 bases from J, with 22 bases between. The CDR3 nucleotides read TGCGCCAGCAGCCAACTTACTTCCCGGGACAAACGTCAGCAGTACTTC. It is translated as CASSQLTSRDKRQQYF.

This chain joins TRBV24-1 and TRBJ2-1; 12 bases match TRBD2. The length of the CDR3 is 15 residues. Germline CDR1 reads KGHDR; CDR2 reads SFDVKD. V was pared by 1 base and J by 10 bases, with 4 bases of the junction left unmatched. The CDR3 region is CATSDLPSGRVEQFF. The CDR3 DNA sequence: TGTGCCACCAGTGATTTACCTAGCGGGAGGGTCGAGCAGTTCTTC.